This TCR beta chain was identified during a study of shared clonotypes between healthy human individuals. Produced via immunoSEQ multiplex PCR; TCRdb's table is partial and in-frame only. This sample has approximately 940,000 clones, with more than 75% found just once. Germline CDR1 SEHNR, CDR2 FQNEAQ (reference sequence). V trimming: 5 bases; J trimming: 3 bases; junction bases outside the gene matches: 4. The CDR3 is made up of 14 amino acids. Memory CD4+ cells were the fraction left after CD45RA+ naive selection. The clonotype originates from a man between 18 and 29 years old in good health. Material for sequencing was memory CD4+ T cells sorted from blood. Subset here: CD45RA-negative fraction. The V gene is TRBV7-9, the J gene TRBJ1-1, with 9 bases lining up with TRBD1. CDR3 DNA sequence: TGTGCCAGCAGCCAGGGACAGGGTTACACTGAAGCTTTCTTT. Translating gives CASSQGQGYTEAFF.